Following are 23 T cell receptor beta chains from one sample sequenced in a study of cytomegalovirus exposure and HLA in healthy donors. Primers: 60 Vbeta forward and 13 Jbeta reverse. Measured with immunoSEQ multiplex PCR; TCRdb has only the in-frame clones, and not every one. The sample holds 140,000 or so clones, about three quarters seen once. Sequencing was done on a sample of PBMCs. These receptor sequences come from a woman aged 25 to 39 in good health and CMV-seronegative.

This chain links TRBV20-1 with TRBJ2-7; 8 bases fit TRBD2. Unmatched junction bases numbered 5, after V lost 1 base and J lost 12 bases. The CDR3 is 11 amino acids. Germline assignment: CDR1 DFQATT and CDR2 SNEGSKA (reference sequence). The CDR3 sequence: CSARVSGAGYF. DNA of the CDR3: TGCAGTGCTAGAGTTAGCGGGGCCGGGTACTTC.

The genes are TRBV5-4 and TRBJ2-1, with a tentative D call TRBD1 (6 bases). Germline CDR1 SGHNT, CDR2 YYREEE (reference sequence). Trimming pared 2 bases from V and 14 bases from J, leaving 11 bases between. The CDR3 sequence is 11 residues long. The CDR3 nucleotides are TGTGCCAGCAGCTTCGGACAGCTAGAGTTCTTC. Its translation is CASSFGQLEFF. Full variable domain (missing parts from reference TRBV5-4 and TRBJ2-1): ETGVTQSPTHLIKTRGQQVTLRCSSQSGHNTVSWYQQALGQGPQFIFQYYREEENGRGNFPPRFSGLQFPNYSSELNVNALELDDSALYLCASSFGQLEFFGPGTRLTVL.

The gene calls are TRBV2 and TRBJ1-1, with a possible D match to TRBD1 (6 bases). From germline, CDR1 is SNHLY and CDR2 FYNNEI. This CDR3 is built from 13 residues. V lost 9 bases and J 0 bases, leaving 11 bases between the germline ends. DNA of the CDR3: TGTGCCAGTACCAGGGGCATGAACACTGAAGCTTTCTTT. Its protein product is CASTRGMNTEAFF. Based on the CDR3 plus reference TRBV2 and TRBJ1-1, the full variable domain is EPEVTQTPSHQVTQMGQEVILRCVPISNHLYFYWYRQILGQKVEFLVSFYNNEISEKSEIFDDQFSVERPDGSNFTLKIRSTKLEDSAMYFCASTRGMNTEAFFGQGTRLTVV.

The chain employs TRBV19 and TRBJ1-6; a weak D match, TRBD1 (5 bases). V lost 5 bases, J lost 7 bases, and 9 bases lay in between. Germline assignment: CDR1 LNHDA and CDR2 SQIVND (reference sequence). The CDR3 contains 13 residues. The chain's CDR3 is CASSRQSNSPLHF. CDR3 nucleotide sequence: TGTGCCAGTAGTCGACAGTCGAATTCACCCCTCCACTTT.

The V gene is TRBV5-1, the J gene TRBJ1-2; 8 positions match TRBD1. V was pared by 5 bases and J by 4 bases, with 7 bases of the junction left unmatched. CDR1 and CDR2 (germline): SGHRS, YFSETQ. The CDR3 covers 14 residues. The CDR3 DNA reads as TGCGCCAGCAGTAGTGGACAGGGCCGCTATGGCTACACCTTC. This sequence encodes CASSSGQGRYGYTF.

The J gene is TRBJ1-6, the V gene TRBV5-1, with a possible D match to TRBD1 (6 bases). Germline V CDR1 and CDR2: SGHRS, YFSETQ. The V end was cut by 1 base, the J end by 7 bases, with 15 bases between. CDR3 length: 16 residues. CDR3 sequence: CASSLRTRQGNSPLHF. The CDR3 nucleotides read TGCGCCAGCAGCTTGAGGACCCGCCAGGGGAATTCACCCCTCCACTTT.

The gene calls are TRBV7-3 and TRBJ1-2; perhaps TRBD1 as D (5 bases). Germline values: CDR1 SGHTA, CDR2 FQGTGA. The V end lost 5 bases, the J end lost 8 bases, and 15 bases lay between the germline ends. CDR3 size: 13 residues. CDR3 DNA: TGTGCCAGCAGCCCGCCGGGGGGAGAGGGCTACACCTTC. Amino acid sequence: CASSPPGGEGYTF.

The chain links TRBV5-6 to TRBJ1-6; D uncertain. Trimming removed 1 base at V and 10 bases at J, with 18 bases between. The CDR3 is 16 amino acids. Germline CDR1 and CDR2: SGHDT and YYEEEE. The CDR3 here is CASSLPGGRVQSPLHF. The CDR3 DNA sequence: TGTGCCAGCAGCTTGCCCGGAGGGAGGGTTCAATCACCCCTCCACTTT.

The DNA for the CDR3 is TGCGCCAGCAGCCAAGAAGGGGCCCCCCAGTATAATTCACCCCTCCACTTT. Its translation: CASSQEGAPQYNSPLHF. This rearrangement joins TRBV4-1 to TRBJ1-6; the D gene is possibly TRBD1 (5 bases). The CDR3 runs to 17 residues. Germline V CDR1 and CDR2: MGHRA, YSYEKL. V was pared by 0 bases and J by 4 bases, with 13 bases between.

This clone turned up a few times. This chain uses TRBV29-1 with TRBJ2-1; TRBD1 matches 9 bases. Losses at the gene ends were 4 bases for V and 5 bases for J; bases not matched to a gene: 6. CDR3 length: 14 residues. Germline V gives CDR1 SQVTM, CDR2 ANQGSEA. The CDR3 DNA reads TGCAGCGTTGTGCGGACAGGGGTAGACAATGAGCAGTTCTTC. Its protein is CSVVRTGVDNEQFF.

This chain connects TRBV6-1 to TRBJ1-6; D is undetermined. The CDR3 spans 14 residues. Trimming took off 8 bases at V and 4 bases at J, with 12 bases between the two ends. CDR1 and CDR2 from the germline V gene are MNHNS and SASEGT. The CDR3 protein is CASEVPNYNSPLHF. The DNA of the CDR3 is TGTGCCAGCGAGGTCCCCAATTATAATTCACCCCTCCACTTT.

Only a few counts were recorded for this clone. The chain is built from TRBV5-1 and TRBJ2-2, with 8 nucleotides matching TRBD1. CDR3 length equals 14 residues. The germline V gene has CDR1 SGHRS and CDR2 YFSETQ. Germline trimming cut 4 bases from V and 7 bases from J; bases unmatched to any gene: 6. Written as DNA, the CDR3 is TGCGCCAGCAGCGTGGGACAGGCGGTCGGGGAGCTGTTTTTT. This codes for CASSVGQAVGELFF.

The rearrangement joins TRBV19 to TRBJ1-4, with D maybe TRBD1 (6 bases). The CDR3 extends over 16 amino acids. Per germline, CDR1 LNHDA and CDR2 SQIVND (reference sequence). The V end lost 4 bases, the J end lost 5 bases, and 17 bases lay between the germline ends. Here the CDR3 reads CASSTPGDRRNEKLFF. The CDR3 region has the DNA TGTGCCAGTAGTACCCCTGGCGACAGGAGGAATGAAAAACTGTTTTTT.

V usage is TRBV5-1 and J usage is TRBJ1-2; D unresolved. V gave up 4 bases and J gave up 4 bases, with 14 bases separating them. The germline V gene encodes CDR1 SGHRS and CDR2 YFSETQ. This CDR3 is 14 amino acids long. Written as DNA, the CDR3 is TGCGCCAGCAGCCCTGGCACGACACTCTATGGCTACACCTTC. This sequence encodes CASSPGTTLYGYTF.

The chain has TRBV9 and TRBJ2-2; no reliable D call. Germline V CDR1 and CDR2: SGDLS, YYNGEE. Trimming took 2 bases from V and 8 from J, leaving 7 bases between them. The CDR3 extends over 12 amino acids. The CDR3 sequence is CASSVSLGELFF. The CDR3 DNA reads TGTGCCAGCAGCGTTTCCCTAGGGGAGCTGTTTTTT.

In this sample, this clone turned up a few times. The chain is built from TRBV9 and TRBJ1-1; no clear D. The CDR3 runs 15 residues. V lost 0 bases, J lost 0 bases, and 9 bases lay in between. CDR1 and CDR2 (germline): SGDLS, YYNGEE. DNA of the CDR3: TGTGCCAGCAGCGTAGATCCGTTAATGAACACTGAAGCTTTCTTT. Residues: CASSVDPLMNTEAFF.

This clone was observed a few times. V gene TRBV7-6 combines with J gene TRBJ1-1, with 10 bases identical to TRBD1. The CDR3 consists of 14 residues. Germline lookup yields CDR1 SGHVS and CDR2 FNYEAQ. V was pared by 5 bases and J by 5 bases, with 5 bases of the junction left unmatched. The CDR3 is CASSVDRGHTEAFF. Here the CDR3 DNA reads TGTGCCAGCAGCGTAGACAGGGGGCATACTGAAGCTTTCTTT.

The chain recombines TRBV5-4 with TRBJ1-1; TRBD1 is a possible D gene (5 bases). CDR3 length: 13 amino acids. Germline V gene sequence: CDR1 SGHNT, CDR2 YYREEE (reference sequence). V was cut by 2 bases and J by 4 bases, with 9 bases left in between. As DNA, the CDR3 is TGTGCCAGCAGCTTCCCCAGGGCCACTGAAGCTTTCTTT. Translating gives CASSFPRATEAFF.

The V gene is TRBV18, the J gene TRBJ1-1; 7 bases agree with TRBD1. CDR1 and CDR2 from the germline V gene are KGHSH and LQKENI. Trimming cost V 0 bases and J 7 bases; bases outside gene matches: 2. The CDR3 runs 13 residues. CDR3 sequence: CASSPPGTVEAFF. CDR3 DNA sequence: TGTGCCAGCTCACCACCTGGGACAGTTGAAGCTTTCTTT. The full variable domain, its missing parts supplied by reference TRBV18 and TRBJ1-1, is NAGVMQNPRHLVRRRGQEARLRCSPMKGHSHVYWYRQLPEEGLKFMVYLQKENIIDESGMPKERFSAEFPKEGPSILRIQQVVRGDSAAYFCASSPPGTVEAFFGQGTRLTVV.

V and J are TRBV19 and TRBJ2-5; D remains ambiguous. V gave up 3 bases and J gave up 5 bases, with 7 bases separating them. The CDR3 contains 12 residues. Germline-derived CDR1 and CDR2 are LNHDA and SQIVND (reference sequence). The CDR3 reads CASSIRSETQYF. CDR3 sequence (DNA): TGTGCCAGTAGTATTAGAAGTGAGACCCAGTACTTC.

This clone came up a few times. V and J are TRBV29-1 and TRBJ1-2; TRBD1 matches at 9 bases. The V and J ends lost 6 bases and 3 bases, in that order; junction bases with no gene match: 14. CDR1 and CDR2 (germline): SQVTM, ANQGSEA. The CDR3 is 16 residues long. CDR3 DNA sequence: TGCAGCGTCGAACGACCTACAGGGGGCCAGGACTATGGCTACACCTTC. Translated: CSVERPTGGQDYGYTF.

The chain joins TRBV18 to TRBJ2-5; TRBD2 matches at 9 bases. Germline V lookup: CDR1 KGHSH, CDR2 LQKENI. The junction had 8 bases not matched to a gene; V was cut back by 3 bases and J by 6 bases. CDR3 length: 15 amino acids. The CDR3 DNA reads TGTGCCAGCTCACCTATAGAAGCGGGGGGCCAGACCCAGTACTTC. Translation gives CASSPIEAGGQTQYF.

J is TRBJ2-7 and V is TRBV29-1, with 8 bases that match TRBD1. Trimming cost V 7 bases and J 4 bases; bases outside gene matches: 9. This CDR3 has 13 amino acids. The germline V gene has CDR1 SQVTM and CDR2 ANQGSEA. The CDR3 here is CSARGRGPYEQYF. For the CDR3, the DNA is TGCAGCGCTCGGGGCAGGGGGCCGTACGAGCAGTACTTC.